This T cell receptor (beta chain) was recorded in a study of neurological immune-mediated disorders. The CDR3 loop spans 14 amino acids. Trimming removed 9 bases from V and 0 bases from J, with 13 bases in between. Germline CDR1 is SGHRS and CDR2 is YFSETQ. Synthesis of cDNA was accomplished via 5'RACE employing 10-nucleotide random UMIs. In each sequencing run, over 180 million TCR-beta sequences were generated from 15-18 subjects. From the 5' RACE reads, TCRdb called clonotypes with MiXCR, one entry per CDR3 protein. The sample consists of around 83,000 distinct CDR3 sequences, 12% to 15% of them appearing once. Study-level findings and limits: Multiple sclerosis, the disease with the least TCR clonal expansion, fell below healthy controls, whereas HTLV-1-associated myelopathy showed the most.

In this sample, this clonotype turned up many times. Its antigen is unidentified. The clonotype comes from a woman aged 50 to 60 in good health. This sequence joins TRBV5-1 and TRBJ2-1; the D gene is possibly TRBD1 (5 bases). Sequencing was done on a sample of PBMCs. The CDR3 region has the DNA TGCGCCACCGGACAAGGGGACTCCTACAATGAGCAGTTCTTC. Its protein is CATGQGDSYNEQFF.